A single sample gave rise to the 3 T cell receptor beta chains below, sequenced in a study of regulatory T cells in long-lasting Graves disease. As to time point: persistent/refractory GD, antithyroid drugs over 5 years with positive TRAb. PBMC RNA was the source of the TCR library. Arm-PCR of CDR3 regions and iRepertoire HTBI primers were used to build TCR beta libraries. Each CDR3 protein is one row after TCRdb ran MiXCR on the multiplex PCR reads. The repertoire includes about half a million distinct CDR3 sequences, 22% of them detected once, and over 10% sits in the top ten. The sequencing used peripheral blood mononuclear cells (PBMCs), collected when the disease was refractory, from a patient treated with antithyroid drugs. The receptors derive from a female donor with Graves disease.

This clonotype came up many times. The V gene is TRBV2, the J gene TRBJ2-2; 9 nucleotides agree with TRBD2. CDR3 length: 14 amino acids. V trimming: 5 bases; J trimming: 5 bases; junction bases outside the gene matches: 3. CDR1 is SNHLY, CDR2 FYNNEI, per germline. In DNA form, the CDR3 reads TGTGCCAGCAGTAATAGCGGGAGAACCGGGGAGCTGTTTTTT. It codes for CASSNSGRTGELFF.

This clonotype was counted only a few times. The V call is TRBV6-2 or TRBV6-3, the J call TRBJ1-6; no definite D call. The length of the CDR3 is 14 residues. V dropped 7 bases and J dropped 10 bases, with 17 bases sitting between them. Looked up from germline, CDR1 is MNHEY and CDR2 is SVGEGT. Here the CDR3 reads CASKVVTRNSPLHF. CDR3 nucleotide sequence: TGTGCCAGCAAGGTCGTGACTCGGAACTCACCCCTCCACTTT.

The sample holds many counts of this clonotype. This chain's CDR3 is CASSTSTRPISGNTIYF. CDR3 sequence (DNA): TGTGCCAGCAGTACCTCGACAAGGCCTATTTCTGGAAACACCATATATTTT. The chain recombines TRBV28 with TRBJ1-3; D remains ambiguous. This CDR3 comprises 17 residues. Trimming shortened V by 5 bases and J by 1 base, and 18 bases separated the two germline ends. The germline CDR1 and CDR2 sequences are MDHEN and SYDVKM.